This T cell receptor (beta chain) was recorded in a study of shared clonotypes between healthy human individuals (dated by TCRdb to 2020 to 2022). Study-level background: The cohort included three men and a couple of women between 18 and 49 years of age. To estimate repertoire size and how much clonotypes are shared between individuals, the study performed deep sequencing of blood TCR repertoires from 4 to 6 healthy adults. Each donor's leukapheresis produced roughly between roughly 0.9 and 8.9 billion PBMCs. For each donor, CD4 naive and CD4 memory were each run on three plates, CD8 naive on two plates, and CD8 memory on one plate. Libraries were prepared and TCR repertoires were sequenced by different laboratories using diverse techniques, in order to increase sequencing depth and limit assay-specific biases. The research as a whole found: Incomplete sequencing was indicated by rarefaction of sorted-subset datasets, despite the large sequencing depth. Sampling was limited to blood, and TCR repertoires in tissue likely differ from TCR repertoires in blood. Clonotypes shared by all four sorted-subset donors showed higher generation probabilities than non-shared clonotypes. Naive subsets generally had larger estimated clonotype richness than memory subsets did. About 4.5% of naive CD4, roughly 3.6% of naive CD8, around 2.3% of memory CD4, and approximately 0.39% of memory CD8 clonotypes were shared across several donors. Based on pairwise subsampling, the degree of clonotype sharing among donors was expected to be affected by sequencing depth. Because the study included only a small number of donors, the genetic and exposure-history diversity represented was limited.

As regards this clone: Its cognate antigen has yet to be identified. Base qualities are missing; no much larger clone stands one base away.

CDR3 length: 11 amino acids, cysteine to phenylalanine. Just the 33-base CDR3 DNA is kept, in frame starting at base 1. Taken from the germline V gene, the CDR1 and CDR2 loops are KGHSH and LQKENI. V drops 5 bases and J drops 3 bases, leaving 1 base in between. For the CD8 naive samples, CD45RO-negative cells were positively selected for CCR7, yielding a CD45RA+CCR7+ population from which TemRA cells were excluded. Donors were healthy HIV-negative adults with no recently reported acute infections or vaccinations. All donors were Caucasian adults living in Nashville, Tennessee, USA. Blood was obtained by leukapheresis, after which PBMCs were separated by Ficoll-Histopaque density gradient centrifugation and cryopreserved in liquid nitrogen vapor phase. Analytical flow cytometry was used to check the purity and quantity of each magnetically sorted T cell population. Genomic DNA was isolated from each sorted fraction and quantified by UV absorbance on a Nanodrop 2000c.

TCR CDR3 regions were amplified from genomic DNA by multiplex PCR using the deep immunoSEQ assay. Extracted genomic DNA from each cell subset was spread evenly across all wells of several immunoSEQ 96-well plates, with each plate serving as a replicate. For sorted subsets, each replicate PCR was loaded with roughly 200 ng genomic DNA, equivalent to some 27,000 T cell genomes. The purified libraries were quantified using a Qubit 3.0 fluorometer, sized with a Bioanalyzer 2100, and then quantified again using the KAPA Library Quantification kit. Every immunoSEQ 96-well plate was sequenced on a dedicated single-read 150-cycle Illumina NextSeq 550 flow cell. On the authors' methods: Because the immunoSEQ output held only junctional sequences and lacked quality scores, the filtering could not match the filtering applied to full-length reads. Sequences were annotated with PyIR, a Python wrapper for IgBLAST v1.9, and V/J genes and CDR3 were assigned using IMGT germline references. Reads were filtered out if the reads had weak V/J assignments (E-value above 1e-6), no CDR3, stop codons, out-of-frame junctions, or ambiguous translated residues. V3J clonotypes were defined as sequences sharing the same inferred V gene, J gene, and CDR3 amino acid sequence. Percentage overlap between repertoires was calculated by dividing the number of shared unique clonotypes by the size of the smaller repertoire. RTK rarefaction, the Chao1 estimator, and Recon v2.1 estimates of unobserved clonotypes were used to assess repertoire richness. OLGA was used to compute generation probabilities for all TCRbeta clonotypes that the gDNA method yielded from four donors. The source is immuneACCESS, and TCRdb retained only in-frame sequences with V and J called. Part of the clones is not carried over; for the studies checked, unresolved V genes explain less than half of this, and the remainder is unexplained. Clone size and the V and J calls come from that table; the DNA yielded D and trimming. This sample is represented by about 2.2 million clones; roughly 91% of them were singletons. 1.5% to 2% of the sample belongs to the ten largest clones.

The chain was built from TRBV18 and TRBJ2-2, with the D gene uncertain. Sequenced input: naive CD8+ T cells from PBMCs. What this sample's cell subset or site label stands for: CD45RA+CCR7+. The TCR sequence derives from a man younger than 35 in good health. Some clones in this sample may be carry-over from other donors' samples. The CDR3: CASSYTGELFF. Read as DNA, the sequence is TGTGCCAGCTCATACACCGGGGAGCTGTTTTTT. Supplemented by the reference TRBV18 and TRBJ2-2 proteins around the CDR3, the complete variable domain is NAGVMQNPRHLVRRRGQEARLRCSPMKGHSHVYWYRQLPEEGLKFMVYLQKENIIDESGMPKERFSAEFPKEGPSILRIQQVVRGDSAAYFCASSYTGELFFGEGSRLTVL.